This T cell receptor (beta chain) was obtained from a study of cytomegalovirus exposure and HLA in healthy donors. The wider study: In an earlier analysis, approximately 120 million unique TCR beta sequences were found from 150 million to 200 million T cells. Early on, a data release was issued that held roughly 84 million unique TCRs from HLA-typed donors.

Both 60 Vbeta primers and 13 Jbeta primers went into the PCR. Clones were sequenced by immunoSEQ multiplex PCR, and TCRdb holds only the in-frame ones, with some missing. The sample holds around 130,000 clones, more than 8% seen once. Germline CDR1 is MNHEY and CDR2 is SVGAGI. V lost 2 bases and J lost 3, with 7 bases in between. The CDR3 length is 13 residues. The sequence derives from a man in his forties in good health and CMV-seronegative. The genes are TRBV6-5 and TRBJ2-5; no definite D call. The source material was PBMCs. The CDR3 spells CASSYQLEETQYF. The CDR3 DNA reads as TGTGCCAGCAGTTACCAGTTGGAAGAGACCCAGTACTTC.